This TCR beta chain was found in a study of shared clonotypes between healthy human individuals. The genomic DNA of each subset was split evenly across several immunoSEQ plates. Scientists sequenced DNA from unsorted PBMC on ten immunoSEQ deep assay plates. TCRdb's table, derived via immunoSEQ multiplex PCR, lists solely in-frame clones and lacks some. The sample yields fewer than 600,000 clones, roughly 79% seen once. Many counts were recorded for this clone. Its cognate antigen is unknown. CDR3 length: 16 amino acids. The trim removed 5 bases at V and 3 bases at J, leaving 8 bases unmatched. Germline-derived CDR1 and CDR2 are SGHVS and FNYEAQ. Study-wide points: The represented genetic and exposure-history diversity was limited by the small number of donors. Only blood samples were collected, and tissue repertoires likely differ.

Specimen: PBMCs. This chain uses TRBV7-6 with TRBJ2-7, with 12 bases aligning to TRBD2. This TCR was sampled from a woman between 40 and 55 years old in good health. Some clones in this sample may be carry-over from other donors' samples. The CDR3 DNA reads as TGTGCCAGCAGCGGATGGACTAGCGGGAACAACTACGAGCAGTACTTC. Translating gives CASSGWTSGNNYEQYF.